The 11 T cell receptor beta chains in this list originate from one sample, sequenced in a study of PD-1 blockade in classical Hodgkin lymphoma. Here immunoSEQ multiplex PCR was the method, and the copy in TCRdb shows in-frame clones only, minus some. The data contain about 35,000 clones, around 70% of them singletons. All the patients suffered relapse after autologous stem cell transplantation, and brentuximab vedotin exposure differed. The source material was peripheral blood mononuclear cells (PBMCs), sampled before the second cycle of nivolumab. These receptors were collected from a human donor with classical Hodgkin lymphoma.

This clone is a singleton in its sample. The chain links TRBV27 to TRBJ1-4, with a tentative D call TRBD1 (5 bases). The V gene's germline CDR1 is MNHEY and CDR2 SMNVEV (reference sequence). Trimming shortened V by 6 bases and J by 6 bases, and 17 bases separated the two germline ends. The CDR3 runs 15 residues. The CDR3 loop reads CASRSLGAGDEKLFF. The CDR3 nucleotides read TGTGCCAGCAGAAGCTTAGGAGCGGGGGATGAAAAACTGTTTTTT.

The gene calls are TRBV6-5 and TRBJ2-7, with TRBD2 identical over 7 bases. The CDR3 has 14 amino acids. Germline CDR1 MNHEY, CDR2 SVGAGI. V gave up 2 bases and J gave up 6 bases; unmatched junction bases: 7. For the CDR3, the DNA is TGTGCCAGCAGTTACAGGACTAGTAAGGCCGAGCAGTACTTC. This codes for CASSYRTSKAEQYF.

The chain links TRBV5-4 to TRBJ2-1, with TRBD2 matching over 8 bases. Germline V gene lookup returns CDR1 SGHNT and CDR2 YYREEE (reference sequence). V lost 6 bases to trimming and J lost 8 bases; unmatched junction nucleotides: 10. The CDR3 spans 14 residues. CDR3 sequence: CASTEAGVSYEQFF. The CDR3 DNA reads as TGTGCCAGCACCGAAGCGGGAGTTAGCTATGAGCAGTTCTTC.

This clone is medium-sized within its sample. Written as DNA, the CDR3 is TGTGCCAGCAGCTTAGTTCTTGGGAAACTGTTTTTT. Translated: CASSLVLGKLFF. This sequence joins TRBV7-9 and TRBJ1-4, with D unclear. Germline CDR1 is SEHNR and CDR2 is FQNEAQ (reference sequence). This CDR3 is built from 12 residues. Trimming cost V 1 base and J 11 bases, with 8 bases left between them.

Only a few counts were recorded for this clone. The rearrangement joins TRBV6-5 to TRBJ1-2; 9 bases align to TRBD1. The CDR3 is made up of 14 amino acids. Unmatched junction bases numbered 6, after V lost 6 bases and J lost 4 bases. CDR1 and CDR2 (germline): MNHEY, SVGAGI. The CDR3, as DNA: TGTGCCAGCAGCGGACAGGGGCGCGGCTATGGCTACACCTTC. Translating gives CASSGQGRGYGYTF.

This rearrangement joins TRBV28 to TRBJ1-6; the D gene is possibly TRBD1 (5 bases). V lost 4 bases to trimming and J lost 8 bases, with 9 bases between them. The germline gives CDR1 MDHEN, CDR2 SYDVKM. This CDR3 is built from 13 residues. The chain's CDR3 is CASSSGQDSPLHF. The CDR3 bases are TGTGCCAGCAGTTCAGGGCAGGATTCACCCCTCCACTTT.

V and J are TRBV5-1 and TRBJ2-7, with TRBD2 matching over 11 bases. Trimming at V came to 0 bases and at J to 7 bases, leaving 12 bases not matched to a gene. The CDR3 loop spans 17 amino acids. In germline, CDR1 is SGHRS, CDR2 YFSETQ. The CDR3 DNA sequence: TGCGCCAGCAGCTTGGCCGTGGGTAGCGGGGGGGCTGTTGAGCAGTACTTC. It translates to CASSLAVGSGGAVEQYF.

This chain connects TRBV2 to TRBJ1-5, with D perhaps TRBD1 (6 bases). The ends were cut back, 6 bases at V and 2 bases at J, with 11 bases in the middle. The CDR3 has 14 residues. The germline CDR1 and CDR2 sequences are SNHLY and FYNNEI. The CDR3 DNA follows: TGTGCCAGCAGATACAGGGTTGGCAATCAGCCCCAGCATTTT. It yields the protein CASRYRVGNQPQHF.

The chain couples TRBV27 to TRBJ1-2; possible D gene TRBD1, 6 bases. V lost 4 bases and J lost 13, with 16 bases in between. CDR3 length equals 12 residues. CDR1 and CDR2 (germline): MNHEY, SMNVEV (reference sequence). This CDR3 reads CASSSRQAVLTF. The DNA of the CDR3 is TGTGCCAGCAGTTCCCGACAGGCGGTTCTCACCTTC.

This rearrangement joins TRBV18 to TRBJ1-1, with TRBD1 matching over 7 bases. Germline V CDR1 and CDR2: KGHSH, LQKENI. The CDR3 sequence is 16 residues long. The trim removed 2 bases at V and 3 bases at J, leaving 9 bases unmatched. The CDR3 loop is CASSPSRGGRDTEAFF. The CDR3 DNA reads TGTGCCAGCTCACCATCTAGAGGGGGCCGGGACACTGAAGCTTTCTTT.

The chain combines TRBV5-4 with TRBJ2-5; 9 bases are a match to TRBD1. CDR1 and CDR2 (germline): SGHNT, YYREEE (reference sequence). V dropped 2 bases and J dropped 5; count of bases not matched to a gene: 7. The CDR3 is 15 amino acids. For the CDR3, the DNA is TGTGCCAGCAGCTTACCGGGACAGGGTAGGGAGACCCAGTACTTC. It specifies CASSLPGQGRETQYF. Combining the CDR3 with reference TRBV5-4 and TRBJ2-5 gives the whole variable domain ETGVTQSPTHLIKTRGQQVTLRCSSQSGHNTVSWYQQALGQGPQFIFQYYREEENGRGNFPPRFSGLQFPNYSSELNVNALELDDSALYLCASSLPGQGRETQYFGPGTRLLVL.